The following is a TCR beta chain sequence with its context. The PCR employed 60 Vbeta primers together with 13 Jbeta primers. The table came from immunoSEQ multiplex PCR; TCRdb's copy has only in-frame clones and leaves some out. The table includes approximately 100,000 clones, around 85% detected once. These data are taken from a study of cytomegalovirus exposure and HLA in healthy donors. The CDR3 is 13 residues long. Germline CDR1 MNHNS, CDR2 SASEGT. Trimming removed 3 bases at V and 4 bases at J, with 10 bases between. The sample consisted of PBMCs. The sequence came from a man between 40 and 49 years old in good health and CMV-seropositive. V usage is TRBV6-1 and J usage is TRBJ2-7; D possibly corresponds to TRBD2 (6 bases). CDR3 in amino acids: CASSEGLLYEQYF. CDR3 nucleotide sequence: TGTGCCAGCAGTGAGGGACTGCTTTACGAGCAGTACTTC.